Listed below are T cell receptor beta chains from one sample, sequenced in a study of blood T cells in healthy people across ages. Using its own MiXCR run on the 5' RACE reads, TCRdb lists one record per CDR3 protein. The table includes 650,000 to 800,000 distinct CDR3 sequences, more than 40% detected once. Sequenced sample: blood. These receptors were collected from a man aged 60-69 years in good health. The CDR3 runs from the conserved cysteine through the conserved F or W. The order of the fields is clone size, J gene, D gene, V gene, CDR3 protein, CDR3 DNA. The D gene is left open where the match is weak. Expanded clones get a size class; other rows say once, few or many, or leave the size out.

>.|TRBJ2-5|.|TRBV20-1
CSARVHISQETQYF
TGCAGTGCTAGAGTGCACATATCCCAAGAGACCCAGTACTTC
>.|TRBJ2-7|TRBD1|TRBV19
CASSITGTGGSYEQYF
TGTGCCAGTAGTATCACCGGGACAGGGGGATCCTACGAGCAGTACTTC
>.|TRBJ2-5|TRBD2|TRBV5-4
CASSPGSGGIQETQYF
TGTGCCAGCAGCCCGGGTAGCGGGGGCATCCAAGAGACCCAGTACTTC
>many|TRBJ2-3|TRBD2|TRBV7-2
CASSFLLAGGRADTQYF
TGTGCCAGCAGCTTTTTACTAGCGGGGGGGCGGGCAGATACGCAGTATTTT
>many|TRBJ2-7|TRBD2|TRBV12-3/TRBV12-4
CASTSGTSGGAPREQYF
TGTGCCAGCACCTCCGGGACTAGCGGGGGGGCCCCTAGGGAGCAGTACTTC
>.|TRBJ2-5|.|TRBV6-5
CASSDFMEETQYF
TGTGCCAGCAGTGACTTCATGGAAGAGACCCAGTACTTC
>.|TRBJ2-1|.|TRBV7-2
CASLAPTLVNEQFF
TGTGCCAGCCTTGCCCCAACCTTGGTGAATGAGCAGTTCTTC
>.|TRBJ2-5|.|TRBV29-1
CSVGGDRHLYF
TGCAGCGTTGGGGGAGACAGACATTTGTACTTC
>few|TRBJ2-5|.|TRBV28
CASSSLRTVQETQYF
TGTGCCAGCAGTTCCCTACGGACAGTCCAAGAGACCCAGTACTTC
>.|TRBJ1-5|.|TRBV12-3/TRBV12-4
CASSLGPSEPQHF
TGTGCCAGCAGTTTAGGGCCGAGTGAGCCCCAGCATTTT